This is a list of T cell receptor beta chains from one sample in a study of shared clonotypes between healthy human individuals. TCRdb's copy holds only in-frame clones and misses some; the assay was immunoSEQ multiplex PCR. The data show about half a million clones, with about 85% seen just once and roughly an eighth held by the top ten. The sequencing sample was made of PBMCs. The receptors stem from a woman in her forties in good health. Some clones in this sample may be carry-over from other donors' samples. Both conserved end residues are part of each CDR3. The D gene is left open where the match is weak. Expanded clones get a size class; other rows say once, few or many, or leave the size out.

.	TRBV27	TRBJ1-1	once	TGTGCCAGCAGTTTATCGAGAGCGAACACTGAAGCTTTCTTT	CASSLSRANTEAFF
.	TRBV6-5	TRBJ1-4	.	TGTGCCAGCAGTTTTCGTCCTTCTCCAACTAATGAAAAACTGTTTTTT	CASSFRPSPTNEKLFF
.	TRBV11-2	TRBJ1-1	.	TGTGCCAGCAGCTTTGGAGGAGGACAGAAGGCTTTCTTT	CASSFGGGQKAFF
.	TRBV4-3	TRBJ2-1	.	TGCGCCAGCAGCCAAGTATTTAACAATGAGCAGTTCTTC	CASSQVFNNEQFF
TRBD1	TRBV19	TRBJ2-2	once	TGTGCCAGTAGTACGACAGGGGGCGCGATCGGGGAGCTGTTTTTT	CASSTTGGAIGELFF
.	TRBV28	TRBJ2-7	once	TGTGCCAGCATAGGGCCACCCCAATACGAGCAGTACTTC	CASIGPPQYEQYF
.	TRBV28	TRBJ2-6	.	TGTGCCGCCGGAGGGGGGACTGGGGCCAACGTCCTGACTTTC	CAAGGGTGANVLTF
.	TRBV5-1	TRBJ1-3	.	TGCGCCAGCAGCTTGGTTTTCAGTTCTGGAAACACCATATATTTT	CASSLVFSSGNTIYF
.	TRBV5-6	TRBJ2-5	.	TGTGCCAGCAGCTTGCCGGGATATCAAGAGACCCAGTACTTC	CASSLPGYQETQYF
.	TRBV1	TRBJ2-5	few	TGCACCAGCAGCCAGCCGGGACTAGAGGGGTACCAAGAGACCCAGTACTTC	CTSSQPGLEGYQETQYF
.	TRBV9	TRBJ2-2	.	TGTGCCAGCAGCGTAGCTTCGACTCGAAGATCCGGGGAGCTGTTTTTT	CASSVASTRRSGELFF
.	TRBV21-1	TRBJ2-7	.	TGTGCCAGCATCAGACACGGGACTCCGGCTCGCTACGAGCAGTACTTC	CASIRHGTPARYEQYF
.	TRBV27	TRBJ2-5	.	TGTGCCAGCAGTTTATGGATTATCGAAGAGCTAGAGACCCAGTACTTC	CASSLWIIEELETQYF
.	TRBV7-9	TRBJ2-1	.	TGTGCCAGCAGCTTAGGTGGCAGGACCACCAATGAGCAGTTCTTC	CASSLGGRTTNEQFF
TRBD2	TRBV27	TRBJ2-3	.	TGTGCCAGCAGTAGAAAGACTAGCGGGTACCACACAGATACGCAGTATTTT	CASSRKTSGYHTDTQYF
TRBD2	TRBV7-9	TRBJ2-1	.	TGTGCCAGCAGCTTAGTTCAAGCGGGAGGTAGTAATGAGCAGTTCTTC	CASSLVQAGGSNEQFF
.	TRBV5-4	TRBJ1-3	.	TGTGCCAGCAGCCCTACAGGGAGCTCTGGAAACACCATATATTTT	CASSPTGSSGNTIYF
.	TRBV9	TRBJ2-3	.	TGTGCCAGCAGCGTAGGTACAGGACGCTATACAGATACGCAGTATTTT	CASSVGTGRYTDTQYF
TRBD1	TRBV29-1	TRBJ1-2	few	TGCAGCGTTACCTTAGACAGGGGCTATGGCTACACCTTC	CSVTLDRGYGYTF
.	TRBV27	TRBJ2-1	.	TGTGCCAGCAGTCCAGGAGGGTATGAGCAGTTCTTC	CASSPGGYEQFF
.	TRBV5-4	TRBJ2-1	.	TGTGCCAGCAGCTTGGACCACTACAATGAGCAGTTCTTC	CASSLDHYNEQFF
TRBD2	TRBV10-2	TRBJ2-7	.	TGCGCCAGCAGTGACCCCGGGACTAGCGGTTCCTACGAGCAGTACTTC	CASSDPGTSGSYEQYF